This T cell receptor beta chain emerged from a study of T cells in Graves' hyperthyroidism and ophthalmopathy. Findings and limits, study-wide: In the analysis, a 13 V-J model separated ophthalmopathy from stable hyperthyroidism.

Amplified TCR beta CDR3 regions derived from RNA transcripts. First-round RT-PCR of the TCR CDR3 relied on the HTBI primer set. Via MiXCR, TCRdb re-called the multiplex PCR reads, giving one row per CDR3 protein. The data contain under 350,000 distinct CDR3 sequences, 10% to 15% of them seen just once; the ten biggest clones take up 7.5% to 8%. Worth noting for this clonotype: Antigen unknown.

Trimming took 2 bases from V and 4 from J; bases not matched to a gene: 5. The CDR3 is 16 amino acids. In germline, CDR1 is LGHNA, CDR2 YSLEER. Subjects aged 18 to 65 presented with newly diagnosed hyperthyroidism of less than 2 months' duration. The gene calls are TRBV4-3 and TRBJ2-2; 9 nucleotides line up with TRBD1. This receptor was obtained from a woman in her twenties or thirties with Graves' hyperthyroidism that later progressed to Graves' ophthalmopathy. The specimen sequenced was blood. CDR3 in amino acids: CASSQLQGAGTGELFF. The CDR3, as DNA: TGCGCCAGCAGCCAACTACAGGGGGCGGGCACCGGGGAGCTGTTTTTT.